This T cell receptor (beta chain) was obtained from a study of beta chain features in type 1 diabetes. General study results and limits: The VDJ junctions of type 1 diabetes patients carried fewer insertions and more deletions. TCRB CDR3s were moderately but significantly shorter in Type 1 diabetes patients in all four CD4+ subsets.

Germline CDR1 is MNHEY and CDR2 is SVGAGI. With V trimmed by 11 bases and J by 8 bases, 14 bases remained unmatched. This CDR3 contains 13 residues. All of the isolated RNA was reverse transcribed, so expressed TCRB transcripts were sequenced. Assay: immunoSEQ multiplex PCR; the TCRdb copy retains only in-frame clones and omits some. The sample shows hundreds of thousands of clones, around 9.3% of them seen only once. This clone was counted between two and nine times. What it recognizes is unknown. Sorting based on CD45RO/CCR7/CD25/CD127/CD95/CD27 separated CD4+ naive, central memory, regulatory and stem cell-like memory cells.

The receptor was derived from a man between 25 and 39 years old with type 1 diabetes. The chain uses TRBV6-5 and TRBJ1-2; 7 positions match TRBD1. Sequenced sample: central memory CD4+ T cells from blood. The DNA for the CDR3 is TGTGCCGGCCGGACAGGTGGGAGTCGGGGCTACACCTTC. Amino acid sequence: CAGRTGGSRGYTF.